This TCR beta chain is from a study of post-analysis software for immune sequencing data. Study outcomes and limitations: For normalized Chao1 diversity, multiple sclerosis patients scored significantly lower than controls did. Comparison of patients with controls showed a handful of TRBV segments more frequent in patients, TRBV5-6, TRBV5-1 and TRBV20-1 among them.

Germline V lookup: CDR1 DFQATT, CDR2 SNEGSKA (reference sequence). The V end lost 4 bases, the J end lost 1 base, and 11 bases lay between the germline ends. The CDR3 has 13 amino acids. There are a few counts of this clonotype. The antigen remains undetermined. Prepared TCR beta cDNA libraries contained unique molecular identifiers. TCRdb processed the PCR reads anew with MiXCR; each CDR3 protein has one entry. The data show about 430,000 distinct CDR3 sequences, more than 30% seen once. Material: blood. The chain joins TRBV20-1 to TRBJ2-7; tentative D call: TRBD2 (5 bases). The TCR originated in a girl aged 2 to 9 with multiple sclerosis. The CDR3 DNA reads as TGCAGTGCTACTAGCTTCACATCCTACGAGCAGTACTTC. This sequence encodes CSATSFTSYEQYF.